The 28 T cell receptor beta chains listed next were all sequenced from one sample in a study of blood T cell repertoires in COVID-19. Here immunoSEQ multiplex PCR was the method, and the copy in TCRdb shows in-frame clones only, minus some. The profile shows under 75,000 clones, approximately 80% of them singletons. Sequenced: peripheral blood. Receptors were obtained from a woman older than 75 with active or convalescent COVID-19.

CDR3 loop: CASSDRTGGGSPLHF. Here the CDR3 DNA reads TGTGCCAGCAGTGATCGGACAGGGGGAGGTTCACCCCTCCACTTT. The gene calls are TRBV2 and TRBJ1-6; TRBD1 matches 10 bases. The ends lost 3 bases at V and 9 bases at J; junction bases unmatched: 5. The CDR3 is 15 amino acids. Germline CDR1 is SNHLY and CDR2 is FYNNEI.

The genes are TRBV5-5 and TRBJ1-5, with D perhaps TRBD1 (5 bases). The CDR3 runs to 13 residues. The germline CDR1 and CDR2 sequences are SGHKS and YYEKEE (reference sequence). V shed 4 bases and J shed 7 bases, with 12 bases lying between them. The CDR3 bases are TGTGCCAGCAGCCTTGGGGGGATCCAGCCCCAGCATTTT. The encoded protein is CASSLGGIQPQHF.

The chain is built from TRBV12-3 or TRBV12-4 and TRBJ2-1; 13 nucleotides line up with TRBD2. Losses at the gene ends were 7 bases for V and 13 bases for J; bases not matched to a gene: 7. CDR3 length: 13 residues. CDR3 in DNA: TGTGCCAGCACCTCGACTAGCGGGGGGAATCAGTTCTTC. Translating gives CASTSTSGGNQFF.

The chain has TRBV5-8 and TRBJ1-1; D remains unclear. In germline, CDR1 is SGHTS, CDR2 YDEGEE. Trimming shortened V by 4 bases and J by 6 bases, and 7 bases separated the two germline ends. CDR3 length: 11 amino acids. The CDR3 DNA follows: TGTGCCAGCAGCCTTTTCTCTGAAGCTTTCTTT. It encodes CASSLFSEAFF.

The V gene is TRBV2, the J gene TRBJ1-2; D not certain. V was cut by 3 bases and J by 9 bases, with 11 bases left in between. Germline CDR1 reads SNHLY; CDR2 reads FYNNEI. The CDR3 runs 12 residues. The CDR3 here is CASSEQRERYTF. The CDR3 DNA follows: TGTGCCAGCAGTGAGCAACGGGAGCGCTACACCTTC. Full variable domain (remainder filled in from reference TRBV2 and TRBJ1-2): EPEVTQTPSHQVTQMGQEVILRCVPISNHLYFYWYRQILGQKVEFLVSFYNNEISEKSEIFDDQFSVERPDGSNFTLKIRSTKLEDSAMYFCASSEQRERYTFGSGTRLTVV.

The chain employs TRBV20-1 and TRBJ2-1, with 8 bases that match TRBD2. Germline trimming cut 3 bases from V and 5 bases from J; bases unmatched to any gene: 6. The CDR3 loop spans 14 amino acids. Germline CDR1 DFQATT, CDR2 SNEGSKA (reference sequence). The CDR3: CSASSGGPDNEQFF. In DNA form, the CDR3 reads TGCAGTGCTAGTTCGGGGGGGCCGGACAATGAGCAGTTCTTC.

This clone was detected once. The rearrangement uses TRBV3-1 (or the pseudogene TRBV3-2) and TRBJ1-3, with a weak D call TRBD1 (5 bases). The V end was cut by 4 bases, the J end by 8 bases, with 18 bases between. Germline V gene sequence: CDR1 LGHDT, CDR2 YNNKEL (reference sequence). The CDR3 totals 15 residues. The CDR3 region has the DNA TGTGCCAGCAGCCCCCCAGCAGGGAGGCTAGACACCATATATTTT. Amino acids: CASSPPAGRLDTIYF.

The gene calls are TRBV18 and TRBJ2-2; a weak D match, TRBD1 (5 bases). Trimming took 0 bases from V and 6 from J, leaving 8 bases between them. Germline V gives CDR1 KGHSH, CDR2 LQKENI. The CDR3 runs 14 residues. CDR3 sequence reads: CASSPPGRPGELFF. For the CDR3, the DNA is TGTGCCAGCTCACCACCGGGGCGCCCCGGGGAGCTGTTTTTT.

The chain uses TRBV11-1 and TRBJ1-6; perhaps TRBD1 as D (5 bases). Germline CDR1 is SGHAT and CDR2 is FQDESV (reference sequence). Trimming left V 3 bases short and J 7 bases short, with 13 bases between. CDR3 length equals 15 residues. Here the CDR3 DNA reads TGTGCCAGCAGCTTCGGTTGGCAGGGAAATTCACCCCTCCACTTT. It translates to CASSFGWQGNSPLHF.

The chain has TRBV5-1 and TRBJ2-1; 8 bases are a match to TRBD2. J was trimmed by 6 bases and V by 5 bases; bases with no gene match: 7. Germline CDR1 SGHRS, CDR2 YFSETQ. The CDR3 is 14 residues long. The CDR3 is CASSLGLEANEQFF. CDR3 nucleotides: TGCGCCAGCAGTCTGGGACTAGAAGCCAATGAGCAGTTCTTC. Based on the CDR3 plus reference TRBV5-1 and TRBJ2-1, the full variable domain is KAGVTQTPRYLIKTRGQQVTLSCSPISGHRSVSWYQQTPGQGLQFLFEYFSETQRNKGNFPGRFSGRQFSNSRSEMNVSTLELGDSALYLCASSLGLEANEQFFGPGTRLTVL.

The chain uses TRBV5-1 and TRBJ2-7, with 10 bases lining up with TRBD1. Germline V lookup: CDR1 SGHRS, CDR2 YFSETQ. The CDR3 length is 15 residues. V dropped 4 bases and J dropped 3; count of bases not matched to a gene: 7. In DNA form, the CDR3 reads TGCGCCAGCAGCATAGGGACAGGGGCTTACTACGAGCAGTACTTC. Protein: CASSIGTGAYYEQYF.

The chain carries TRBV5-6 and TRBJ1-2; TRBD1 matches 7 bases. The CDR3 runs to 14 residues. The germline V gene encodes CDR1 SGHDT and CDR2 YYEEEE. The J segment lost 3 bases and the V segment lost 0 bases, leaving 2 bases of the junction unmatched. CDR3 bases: TGTGCCAGCAGCTTGGGACAGGGCTACTATGGCTACACCTTC. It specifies CASSLGQGYYGYTF.

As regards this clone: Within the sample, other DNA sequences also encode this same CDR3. CDR3 nucleotide sequence: TGCGCCAGCAGCTTGGACGGGCAGGGGAATTCACCCCTCCACTTT. Amino acids: CASSLDGQGNSPLHF. The V gene is TRBV5-1, the J gene TRBJ1-6, with a possible D match to TRBD1 (6 bases). CDR1 and CDR2 from the germline V gene are SGHRS and YFSETQ. V was clipped by 0 bases and J by 7 bases, with 11 bases between them. This CDR3 is built from 15 residues.

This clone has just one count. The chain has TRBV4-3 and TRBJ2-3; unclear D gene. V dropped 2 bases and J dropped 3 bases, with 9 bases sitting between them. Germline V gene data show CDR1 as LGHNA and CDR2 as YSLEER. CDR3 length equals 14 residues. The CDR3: CASSQRPRTDTQYF. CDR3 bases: TGCGCCAGCAGCCAACGGCCCAGGACAGATACGCAGTATTTT.

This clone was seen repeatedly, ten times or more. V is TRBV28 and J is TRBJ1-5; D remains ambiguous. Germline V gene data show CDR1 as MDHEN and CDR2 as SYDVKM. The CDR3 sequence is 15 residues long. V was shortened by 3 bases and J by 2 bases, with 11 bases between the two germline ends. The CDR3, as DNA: TGTGCCAGCAGTTTTTCCGGGAATGGCAATCAGCCCCAGCATTTT. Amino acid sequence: CASSFSGNGNQPQHF.

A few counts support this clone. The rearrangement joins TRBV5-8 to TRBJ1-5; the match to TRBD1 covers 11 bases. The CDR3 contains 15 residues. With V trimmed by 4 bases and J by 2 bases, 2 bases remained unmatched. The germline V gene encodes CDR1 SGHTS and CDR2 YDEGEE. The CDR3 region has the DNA TGTGCCAGCAGCCGGACAGGGGGCGGCAATCAGCCCCAGCATTTT. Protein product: CASSRTGGGNQPQHF. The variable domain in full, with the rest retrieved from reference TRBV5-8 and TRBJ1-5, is EAGVTQSPTHLIKTRGQQATLRCSPISGHTSVYWYQQALGLGLQFLLWYDEGEERNRGNFPPRFSGRQFPNYSSELNVNALELEDSALYLCASSRTGGGNQPQHFGDGTRLSIL.

The CDR3 loop reads CASSLRRGYTEAFF. The CDR3 DNA is TGTGCCAGCAGCTTACGGCGGGGTTACACTGAAGCTTTCTTT. The rearrangement uses TRBV11-2 and TRBJ1-1; no definite D call. The CDR3 length is 14 residues. CDR1 SGHAT and CDR2 FQNNGV come from the germline V gene. V lost 2 bases and J 3 bases, leaving 10 bases between the germline ends.

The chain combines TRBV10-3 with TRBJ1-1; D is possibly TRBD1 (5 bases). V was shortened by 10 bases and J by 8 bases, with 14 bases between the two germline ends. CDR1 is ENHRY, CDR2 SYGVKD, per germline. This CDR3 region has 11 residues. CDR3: CATSGTFEAFF. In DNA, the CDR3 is TGTGCCACAAGCGGGACTTTCGAAGCTTTCTTT.

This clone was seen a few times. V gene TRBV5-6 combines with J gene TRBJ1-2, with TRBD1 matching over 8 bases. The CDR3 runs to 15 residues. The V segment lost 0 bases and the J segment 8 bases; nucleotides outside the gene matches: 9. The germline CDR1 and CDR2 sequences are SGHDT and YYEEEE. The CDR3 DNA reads TGTGCCAGCAGCTTGGTAGGGCCAGGGGGCTGGGGCTACACCTTC. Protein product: CASSLVGPGGWGYTF.

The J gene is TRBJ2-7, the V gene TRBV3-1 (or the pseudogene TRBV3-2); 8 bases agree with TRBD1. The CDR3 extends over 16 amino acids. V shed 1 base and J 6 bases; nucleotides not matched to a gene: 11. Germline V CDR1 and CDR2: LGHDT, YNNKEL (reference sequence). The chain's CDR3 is CASSQGKGQEIVEQYF. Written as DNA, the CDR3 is TGTGCCAGCAGCCAAGGAAAGGGACAGGAAATTGTCGAGCAGTACTTC.

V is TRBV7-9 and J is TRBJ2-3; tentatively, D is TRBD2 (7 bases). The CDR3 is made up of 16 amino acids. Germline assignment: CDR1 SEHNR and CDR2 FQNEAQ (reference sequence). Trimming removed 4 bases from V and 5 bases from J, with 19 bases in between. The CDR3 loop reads CASSSRLGGAGDTQYF. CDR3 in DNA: TGTGCCAGCAGCTCCCGACTAGGGGGGGCAGGAGATACGCAGTATTTT.

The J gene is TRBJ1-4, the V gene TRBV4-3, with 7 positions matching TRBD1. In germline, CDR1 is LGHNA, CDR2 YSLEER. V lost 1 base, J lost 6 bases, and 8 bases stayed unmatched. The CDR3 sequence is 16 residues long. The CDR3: CASSQGKDRRYEKLFF. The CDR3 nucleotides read TGCGCCAGCAGCCAAGGAAAGGACAGGAGATATGAAAAACTGTTTTTT.

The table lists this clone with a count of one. CDR3 residues: CASRGTGFGNTIYF. The CDR3 region has the DNA TGTGCCAGCAGAGGGACAGGGTTTGGAAACACCATATATTTT. The chain employs TRBV6-1 and TRBJ1-3; TRBD1 agrees at 9 bases. CDR1 and CDR2 (germline): MNHNS, SASEGT. The V segment lost 6 bases and the J segment 3 bases; nucleotides outside the gene matches: 3. The CDR3 contains 14 residues.

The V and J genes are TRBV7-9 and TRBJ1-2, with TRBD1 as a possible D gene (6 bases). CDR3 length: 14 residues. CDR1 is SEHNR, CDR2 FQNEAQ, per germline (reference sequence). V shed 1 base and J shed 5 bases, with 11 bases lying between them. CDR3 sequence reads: CASSLVQGIYGYTF. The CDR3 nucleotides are TGTGCCAGCAGCTTAGTCCAGGGGATATATGGCTACACCTTC.

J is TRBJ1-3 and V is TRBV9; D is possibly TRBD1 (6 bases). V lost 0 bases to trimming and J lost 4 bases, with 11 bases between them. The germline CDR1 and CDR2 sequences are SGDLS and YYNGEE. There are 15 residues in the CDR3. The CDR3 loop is CASSVGGTRGNTIYF. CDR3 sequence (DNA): TGTGCCAGCAGCGTAGGGGGGACACGGGGAAACACCATATATTTT.

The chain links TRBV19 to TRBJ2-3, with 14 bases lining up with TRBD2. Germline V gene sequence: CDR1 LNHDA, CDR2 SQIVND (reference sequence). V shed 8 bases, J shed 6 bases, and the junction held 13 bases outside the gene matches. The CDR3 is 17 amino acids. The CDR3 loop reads CASSMVGLAGERDTQYF. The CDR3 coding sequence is TGTGCCAGTTCTATGGTGGGACTAGCGGGGGAGAGGGATACGCAGTATTTT. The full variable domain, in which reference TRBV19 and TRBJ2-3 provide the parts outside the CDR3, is DGGITQSPKYLFRKEGQNVTLSCEQNLNHDAMYWYRQDPGQGLRLIYYSQIVNDFQKGDIAEGYSVSREKKESFPLTVTSAQKNPTAFYLCASSMVGLAGERDTQYFGPGTRLTVL.

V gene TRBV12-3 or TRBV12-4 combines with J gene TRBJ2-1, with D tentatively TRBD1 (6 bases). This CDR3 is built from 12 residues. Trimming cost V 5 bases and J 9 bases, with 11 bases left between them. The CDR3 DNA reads TGTGCCAGCAGTCCTCAGGGGTTTGAGCAGTTCTTC. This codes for CASSPQGFEQFF.

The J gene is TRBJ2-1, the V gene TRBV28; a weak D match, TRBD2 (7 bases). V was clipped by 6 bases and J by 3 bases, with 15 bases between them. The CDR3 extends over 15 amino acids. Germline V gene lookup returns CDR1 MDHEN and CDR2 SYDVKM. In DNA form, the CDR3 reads TGTGCCAGCAGGGGGAGGGGGACTAACTACAATGAGCAGTTCTTC. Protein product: CASRGRGTNYNEQFF.